The 9 T cell receptor beta chains below all came from one sample that was sequenced in a study of T-cell reconstitution after alpha-beta-depleted transplantation in children. This sample's TCRbeta library carried unique molecular identifier barcodes. TCRdb processed the PCR reads anew with MiXCR; each CDR3 protein has one entry. The sample lists 600,000 to 700,000 distinct CDR3 sequences, roughly 14% seen once, with 0.79% in the top ten. This specimen was PBMCs, taken before TCRalphabeta/CD19-depleted stem cell transplant. The origin of the receptors is a girl aged 2 to 10 with congenital amegakaryocytic thrombocytopenia, due to receive a stem cell transplant.

This rearrangement joins TRBV7-9 to TRBJ1-2; D gene uncertain. The V gene's germline CDR1 is SEHNR and CDR2 FQNEAQ (reference sequence). V was cut by 1 base and J by 5 bases, with 11 bases left in between. The length of the CDR3 is 14 residues. CDR3 DNA sequence: TGTGCCAGCAGCTTAGTGTCGGCCAATTATGGCTACACCTTC. Encoded protein: CASSLVSANYGYTF.

The chain employs TRBV5-1 and TRBJ2-1; the D is unclear. The CDR3 totals 16 residues. V was cut by 2 bases and J by 5 bases, with 17 bases left in between. Germline V gene data show CDR1 as SGHRS and CDR2 as YFSETQ. The CDR3 sequence is CASSFRGPPTDNEQFF. CDR3 coding DNA: TGCGCCAGCAGCTTTCGTGGTCCTCCAACCGACAATGAGCAGTTCTTC. Full variable domain (remainder filled in from reference TRBV5-1 and TRBJ2-1): KAGVTQTPRYLIKTRGQQVTLSCSPISGHRSVSWYQQTPGQGLQFLFEYFSETQRNKGNFPGRFSGRQFSNSRSEMNVSTLELGDSALYLCASSFRGPPTDNEQFFGPGTRLTVL.

The V gene is TRBV7-9, the J gene TRBJ1-1; possible D gene TRBD1, 5 bases. Per germline, CDR1 SEHNR and CDR2 FQNEAQ (reference sequence). The CDR3 is made up of 12 amino acids. V dropped 7 bases and J dropped 3 bases, with 9 bases sitting between them. CDR3 coding DNA: TGTGCCAGCACGCGGGGGGACACTGAAGCTTTCTTT. Translating it yields CASTRGDTEAFF.

This clonotype was seen a handful of times. The chain recombines TRBV29-1 with TRBJ2-3; 7 bases map to TRBD2. V was clipped by 4 bases and J by 8 bases; unmatched bases: 15. The CDR3 is 15 residues long. CDR1 and CDR2 from the germline V gene are SQVTM and ANQGSEA. CDR3 region: CSVGGASGTSLTQYF. CDR3 DNA sequence: TGCAGCGTTGGGGGAGCTAGCGGAACCTCGCTTACGCAGTATTTT.

V is TRBV5-6 and J is TRBJ1-2; maybe TRBD1 (5 bases). V was clipped by 3 bases and J by 3 bases, with 15 bases between them. This CDR3 region has 15 residues. Germline V lookup: CDR1 SGHDT, CDR2 YYEEEE. CDR3 sequence: CASSWDRRDYYGYTF. The DNA for the CDR3 is TGTGCCAGCAGCTGGGACCGCAGGGACTACTATGGCTACACCTTC. Looking up the rest from reference TRBV5-6 and TRBJ1-2 gives the full variable domain: DAGVTQSPTHLIKTRGQQVTLRCSPKSGHDTVSWYQQALGQGPQFIFQYYEEEERQRGNFPDRFSGHQFPNYSSELNVNALLLGDSALYLCASSWDRRDYYGYTFGSGTRLTVV.

Ten or more counts support this clonotype. This rearrangement joins TRBV20-1 to TRBJ2-1; D is possibly TRBD2 (5 bases). Germline loops: CDR1 DFQATT, CDR2 SNEGSKA (reference sequence). V shed 3 bases and J shed 4 bases, with 10 bases lying between them. This CDR3 spans 13 amino acids. The CDR3 bases are TGCAGTGCTAGCGGGATCAGGTACAATGAGCAGTTCTTC. As protein: CSASGIRYNEQFF.

This clonotype was counted between two and nine times. This rearrangement joins TRBV5-1 to TRBJ2-3, with D perhaps assigned TRBD1 or TRBD2 (5 bases each). Germline-derived CDR1 and CDR2 are SGHRS and YFSETQ. There are 15 residues in the CDR3. Trimming stripped 3 bases from V and 4 bases from J, with 15 bases between. For the CDR3, the DNA is TGCGCCAGCAGCTCTCGGGACCCTTCCGCAGATACGCAGTATTTT. Protein: CASSSRDPSADTQYF. Using reference TRBV5-1 and TRBJ2-3 for the parts outside the CDR3, the full variable domain is KAGVTQTPRYLIKTRGQQVTLSCSPISGHRSVSWYQQTPGQGLQFLFEYFSETQRNKGNFPGRFSGRQFSNSRSEMNVSTLELGDSALYLCASSSRDPSADTQYFGPGTRLTVL.

The chain links TRBV28 to TRBJ1-1; D possibly corresponds to TRBD1 (6 bases). V was trimmed by 3 bases and J by 5 bases, leaving 22 bases between them. The germline V gene encodes CDR1 MDHEN and CDR2 SYDVKM. The CDR3 runs to 17 residues. CDR3 sequence (DNA): TGTGCCAGCAGTTTTATCTGGGGGGCTGATTTTGGTACTGAAGCTTTCTTT. As protein: CASSFIWGADFGTEAFF. Using reference TRBV28 and TRBJ1-1 for the parts outside the CDR3, the full variable domain is DVKVTQSSRYLVKRTGEKVFLECVQDMDHENMFWYRQDPGLGLRLIYFSYDVKMKEKGDIPEGYSVSREKKERFSLILESASTNQTSMYLCASSFIWGADFGTEAFFGQGTRLTVV.

Many counts were recorded for this clonotype. This chain joins TRBV6-5 and TRBJ2-1; D gene uncertain. Trimming cost V 0 bases and J 6 bases, with 9 bases left between them. CDR1 MNHEY and CDR2 SVGAGI come from the germline V gene. This CDR3 is 14 amino acids long. The CDR3 DNA is TGTGCCAGCAGTTACTCCGAGGACGCCAATGAGCAGTTCTTC. It translates to CASSYSEDANEQFF.